The rows below give T cell receptor beta chains drawn from one sample of a study of regulatory T cells in long-lasting Graves disease. MiXCR was run by TCRdb on the multiplex PCR reads, yielding one entry per CDR3 protein. The data contain about 400,000 distinct CDR3 sequences, about 15% of them singletons. These sequences were also reported in another study, on T cells in Graves' hyperthyroidism and ophthalmopathy.

The sequenced sample was peripheral blood mononuclear cells (PBMCs), obtained at new diagnosis, from a patient treated with antithyroid drugs. These receptors originate from a woman between 35 and 50 years old with Graves disease. Both conserved end residues are part of each CDR3. The order of the fields is clone size, V gene, J gene, D gene, CDR3 DNA, CDR3 protein. A D gene is named only where the DNA matches it firmly. Clone sizes are given selectively: once, few, many, or a class where the clone is expanded.

>few|TRBV10-1|TRBJ2-3|TRBD2
TGCGCCAGCAGTGAACGCCTAGCGGAAGCCACAGATACGCAGTATTTT
CASSERLAEATDTQYF
>many|TRBV9|TRBJ2-1|TRBD2
TGTGCCAGCAGCACCTCTAGCGGGATCACCTACAATGAGCAGTTCTTC
CASSTSSGITYNEQFF
>many|TRBV4-1|TRBJ2-7|.
TGCGCCAGCAGCCAGCAGGAGGGTGTCGGCGAGCAGTACTTC
CASSQQEGVGEQYF
>.|TRBV3-1|TRBJ2-7|.
TGTGCCAGCAGCCAAGATTCCAGGGCCCACGAGCAGTACTTC
CASSQDSRAHEQYF
>many|TRBV3-1|TRBJ2-4|.
TGTGCCAGCAGCCAGGGGCCTTTAGCCAAAAACATTCAGTACTTC
CASSQGPLAKNIQYF
>many|TRBV6-1|TRBJ2-2|.
TGTGCCAGCAGTCCGACGTCAGGCGGGGAGCTGTTTTTT
CASSPTSGGELFF
>many|TRBV20-1|TRBJ2-1|TRBD2
TGCAGTGCCAAGAAGGGGCGGGAGGGCGGCGTTGAGCAGTTCTTC
CSAKKGREGGVEQFF
>many|TRBV7-2|TRBJ1-4|.
TGTGCCAGCAGCTCTTCCTTTAATGAAAAACTGTTTTTT
CASSSSFNEKLFF
>few|TRBV9|TRBJ2-1|TRBD2
TGTGCCAGCAACCAAGCGGGGAGCTCCTACAATGAGCAGTTCTTC
CASNQAGSSYNEQFF
>many|TRBV6-2/TRBV6-3|TRBJ1-1|.
TGTGCCAGCAGTGAAGACCGGGGTTGGAACACTGAAGCTTTCTTT
CASSEDRGWNTEAFF
>many|TRBV7-9|TRBJ2-1|TRBD2
TGTGCCAGCAGCTTAGTGGGTAGGCTAGCGGGTAGGGTAACGTACAATGAGCAGTTCTTC
CASSLVGRLAGRVTYNEQFF
>many|TRBV20-1|TRBJ2-3|TRBD2
TGCAGTGCGAGGACTAGCGGGAGAGTCACAGATACGCAGTATTTT
CSARTSGRVTDTQYF
>few|TRBV5-6|TRBJ1-3|.
TGTGCCAGCAGCTTGCAGGGGGGAAACACCATATATTTT
CASSLQGGNTIYF
>many|TRBV12-3/TRBV12-4|TRBJ2-2|.
TGTGCCAGCAGTTTTAGCGGCGGGGAGCTGTTTTTT
CASSFSGGELFF
>.|TRBV20-1|TRBJ2-2|TRBD2
TGCAGTGTAGCGGGAGGTACCGGGGAGCTGTTTTTT
CSVAGGTGELFF
>.|TRBV20-1|TRBJ2-7|.
TGCAGTGCTAGAGATATGCAGGGTAACAACGAGCAGTACTTC
CSARDMQGNNEQYF
>many|TRBV2|TRBJ2-2|.
TGTGCCAGCAGTGAGGGCTCCTTAATGACCGGGGAGCTGTTTTTT
CASSEGSLMTGELFF
>few|TRBV7-8|TRBJ1-3|TRBD1
TGTGCCAGCAGCTTAAGGAATCCCAGGGGGCCTGGAAACACCATATATTTT
CASSLRNPRGPGNTIYF
>many|TRBV12-3/TRBV12-4|TRBJ2-2|.
TGTGCCAGCAGTTTACGACTAGATACGGGCACCGGGGAGCTGTTTTTT
CASSLRLDTGTGELFF
>many|TRBV28|TRBJ2-1|TRBD2
TGTGCCAGCAGTTTAGCCGAACTAGCGGTCGATTACAATGAGCAGTTCTTC
CASSLAELAVDYNEQFF
>many|TRBV28|TRBJ2-6|.
TGTGCCAGCAGTTTCAGGCTCGACAGGTACTCTGGGGCCAACGTCCTGACTTTC
CASSFRLDRYSGANVLTF
>many|TRBV2|TRBJ2-1|.
TGTGCCAGCAGTGAAGCAGGAAACTACAATGAGCAGTTCTTC
CASSEAGNYNEQFF
>.|TRBV19|TRBJ1-1|.
TGTGCCAGTAGTAGGGGCGGGGACGGGAGCACTGAAGCTTTCTTT
CASSRGGDGSTEAFF
>few|TRBV20-1|TRBJ2-7|TRBD2
TGCAGTGCCACACCCGGGACTAGCGCTTCCTACGAGCAGTACTTC
CSATPGTSASYEQYF
>many|TRBV9|TRBJ2-1|.
TGTGCCAGCAGCGTAGATGTCAGGGTCGATGAGCAGTTCTTC
CASSVDVRVDEQFF
>many|TRBV20-1|TRBJ1-6|.
TGCAGTGCTAGAGATCGGGGCAGTCATAATTCACCCCTCCACTTT
CSARDRGSHNSPLHF
>many|TRBV7-3|TRBJ2-1|TRBD2
TGTGCCAGCAGCACGACTAGCGGGAGAGGAAATGAGCAGTTCTTC
CASSTTSGRGNEQFF
>few|TRBV7-9|TRBJ1-4|TRBD1
TGTGCCAGCAGCATGGACAGGTATAATGAAAAACTGTTTTTT
CASSMDRYNEKLFF
>.|TRBV19|TRBJ2-2|.
TGTGCCAGTAGTATAGGGGCCATGGGGGGAGACACCGGGGAGCTGTTTTTT
CASSIGAMGGDTGELFF
>.|TRBV10-3|TRBJ2-1|.
TGTGCCATCAGTGAGGGGGGGACAGACTTAACGGAGCAGTTCTTC
CAISEGGTDLTEQFF
>many|TRBV28|TRBJ1-6|.
TGTGCCAGCAGTCCATGGGACCGAAATTCACCCCTCCACTTT
CASSPWDRNSPLHF
>many|TRBV7-2|TRBJ2-7|TRBD2
TGTGCCAGCAGCGGGACTAGCGGGATGAGGGAGCAGTACTTC
CASSGTSGMREQYF
>many|TRBV20-1|TRBJ2-5|.
TGCAGTGCTAGTCCCCGGGTAGAGACCCAGTACTTC
CSASPRVETQYF
>few|TRBV3-1|TRBJ2-5|.
TGTGCCAGCAGCTATACCGACAGGCGGACAGAGGAGACCCAGTACTTC
CASSYTDRRTEETQYF
>many|TRBV19|TRBJ2-3|.
TGTGCCAGTAGTCTCGCCGGGAGTGCAGATACGCAGTATTTT
CASSLAGSADTQYF
>many|TRBV24-1|TRBJ2-2|.
TGTGCCACCAGTGACACGGCACCGAACACCGGGGAGCTGTTTTTT
CATSDTAPNTGELFF
>many|TRBV7-2|TRBJ2-2|TRBD2
TGTGCCAGCAGCTCTAGCGGCACCGGGGAGCTGTTTTTT
CASSSSGTGELFF
>.|TRBV10-3|TRBJ2-3|TRBD2
TGTGCCATCAGTGCCGGGGCTAGCGGGAGGACAGATACGCAGTATTTT
CAISAGASGRTDTQYF
>few|TRBV6-2/TRBV6-3|TRBJ2-3|TRBD2
TGTGCCAGCAGTTACAGGCTAGCGGGAGGCTCCGGGAGAGATACGCAGTATTTT
CASSYRLAGGSGRDTQYF
>.|TRBV19|TRBJ2-1|TRBD2
TGTGCCAGTAGTCCTGGGACTATCGGAAATGAGCAGTTCTTC
CASSPGTIGNEQFF
>many|TRBV9|TRBJ2-1|.
TGTGCCAGCAGCGTAGCTCCAGGGTCCTACAATGAGCAGTTCTTC
CASSVAPGSYNEQFF
>many|TRBV18|TRBJ2-6|TRBD1
TGTGCCAGCTCACCAATAACAGGGGGCCCTGGGGCCAACGTCCTGACTTTC
CASSPITGGPGANVLTF
>many|TRBV10-3|TRBJ1-2|.
TGTGCCATCAGTGATAAAGGGCCGGATGGCTACACCTTC
CAISDKGPDGYTF
>many|TRBV13|TRBJ2-5|TRBD2
TGTGCCAGCAGCTACGGGACTAGTTGGGGTGAGACCCAGTACTTC
CASSYGTSWGETQYF
>few|TRBV3-1|TRBJ2-1|.
TGTGCCAGCAGCTACTCCCATGAGCAGTTCTTC
CASSYSHEQFF
>many|TRBV2|TRBJ2-7|.
TGTGCCAGCAGTGGGGGACGGCCGTACGAGCAGTACTTC
CASSGGRPYEQYF
>.|TRBV11-2|TRBJ1-1|.
TGTGCCAGCAGAGAAGGTTTTGGCACTGAAGCTTCCTTT
CASREGFGTEASF
>many|TRBV7-2|TRBJ2-7|TRBD2
TGTGCCAGCAGCTTACCTATTCTCGGGGGGAAAGACGAGCAGTACTTC
CASSLPILGGKDEQYF
>many|TRBV28|TRBJ2-7|TRBD1
TGTGCCAGCAGTGCCGCACAGGGGATGGATCACGAGCAGTACTTC
CASSAAQGMDHEQYF
>many|TRBV20-1|TRBJ2-1|.
TGCAGTGCTAGAGAATCCAACAGAGCGGAGAGCTCCTACAATGAGCAGTTCTTC
CSARESNRAESSYNEQFF
>.|TRBV11-1|TRBJ2-1|.
TGTGCCAGCAGCTTAGGGGTAAACAATGAGCAGTTCTTC
CASSLGVNNEQFF
>many|TRBV28|TRBJ2-3|TRBD2
TGTGCCAGCAGTTCTACCAGGGGTCGGGAGGGCCGAACAGATACGCAGTATTTT
CASSSTRGREGRTDTQYF